One and the same sample provided the 15 T cell receptor beta chains below, sequenced in a study of T-cell reconstitution after alpha-beta-depleted transplantation in children. Construction of the TCRbeta library involved unique molecular identifiers. TCRdb re-analysed the PCR reads in MiXCR, keeping a single row per CDR3 protein. The repertoire includes roughly 500,000 distinct CDR3 sequences, roughly 33% of them detected once, and 2% to 3% sits in the top ten. The sample was PBMCs from the stem cell graft donor, taken from the stem cell graft. The receptors stem from a human donor who donated a stem cell graft to a child with aplastic anemia.

A few counts support this clonotype. The V gene is TRBV6-1, the J gene TRBJ2-7; TRBD1 matches at 8 bases. Germline CDR1 is MNHNS and CDR2 is SASEGT. The CDR3 runs 13 residues. The V segment lost 2 bases and the J segment 7 bases; nucleotides outside the gene matches: 4. CDR3 sequence: CASSEQGAREQYV. The CDR3 DNA reads TGTGCCAGCAGTGAACAGGGGGCGCGAGAGCAGTACGTC.

CDR3 loop: CASSPTGRDPYEQYV. CDR3 bases: TGTGCCAGCAGCCCAACCGGGAGGGACCCCTACGAGCAGTACGTC. The V call is TRBV7-2, the J call TRBJ2-7; 8 bases are a match to TRBD2. Per germline, CDR1 SGHTA and CDR2 FQGNSA. The CDR3 consists of 15 residues. Losses at the gene ends were 5 bases for V and 2 bases for J; bases not matched to a gene: 8.

The J gene is TRBJ2-3, the V gene TRBV12-3 or TRBV12-4; 8 bases align to TRBD1. V trimming: 6 bases; J trimming: 2 bases; junction bases outside the gene matches: 7. The length of the CDR3 is 15 residues. The chain's CDR3 is CASRGTGYTTDTQYF. In nucleotides, the CDR3 is TGTGCCAGCAGGGGGACAGGTTATACCACAGATACGCAGTATTTT.

The chain links TRBV30 to TRBJ1-2; a possible D gene is TRBD1 (6 bases). The length of the CDR3 is 15 residues. V was pared by 7 bases and J by 4 bases, with 22 bases between. Per germline, CDR1 GTSNPN and CDR2 SVGIG (reference sequence). DNA for the CDR3: TGTGCCTCGCCTGAGCGAACAGGGTCTGGCTATGGCTACACCTTC. This codes for CASPERTGSGYGYTF.

This clonotype was seen more than once but under ten times. The J gene is TRBJ2-3, the V gene TRBV9; 7 positions match TRBD2. This CDR3 is 15 amino acids long. Germline CDR1 is SGDLS and CDR2 is YYNGEE. V shed 4 bases and J 5 bases; nucleotides not matched to a gene: 10. CDR3 sequence reads: CASSPYPKREDTQYF. The DNA for the CDR3 is TGTGCCAGCAGCCCCTACCCTAAGCGGGAAGATACGCAGTATTTT.

The chain uses TRBV20-1 and TRBJ2-2, with 8 nucleotides matching TRBD2. The CDR3 is made up of 14 amino acids. V lost 1 base and J lost 7; bases outside the gene matches: 5. The germline gives CDR1 DFQATT, CDR2 SNEGSKA (reference sequence). CDR3 sequence: CSARAGGSHGELFF. In DNA, the CDR3 is TGCAGTGCTAGAGCGGGAGGGAGTCACGGGGAGCTGTTTTTT.

This clonotype appeared a few times. The chain couples TRBV4-3 to TRBJ2-1; 13 bases match TRBD2. The germline V gene has CDR1 LGHNA and CDR2 YSLEER. The V gene end was trimmed by 0 bases and the J gene end by 8 bases; junction bases not matched to a gene: 4. This CDR3 has 16 amino acids. The CDR3 DNA reads as TGCGCCAGCAGCCAAGAGCTGGGACTAGCGGGGTATGAGCAGTTCTTC. Amino acids: CASSQELGLAGYEQFF.

The chain employs TRBV4-3 and TRBJ1-5; D ambiguous. From germline, CDR1 is LGHNA and CDR2 YSLEER. Trimming left V 0 bases short and J 3 bases short, with 3 bases between. The CDR3 totals 13 residues. The CDR3 reads CASSQEDNQPQHF. As DNA, the CDR3 is TGCGCCAGCAGCCAAGAAGACAATCAGCCCCAGCATTTT.

There are a few counts of this clonotype. The rearrangement joins TRBV12-3 or TRBV12-4 to TRBJ2-1; a possible D gene is TRBD2 (6 bases). V lost 5 bases, J lost 1 base, and 18 bases lay in between. The length of the CDR3 is 17 residues. The chain's CDR3 is CASSDQSDYQSYNEQFF. For the CDR3, the DNA is TGTGCCAGCAGTGATCAATCGGACTACCAATCCTACAATGAGCAGTTCTTC.

This chain uses TRBV6-5 with TRBJ1-5; D is unclear. The V and J ends lost 2 bases and 5 bases respectively, with 7 bases between them. The CDR3 has 13 residues. The germline CDR1 and CDR2 sequences are MNHEY and SVGAGI. CDR3 nucleotides: TGTGCCAGCAGTTACGACGGATATCAGCCCCAGCATTTT. Its protein product is CASSYDGYQPQHF.

In its sample, this clonotype was seen a few times. V is TRBV12-3 or TRBV12-4 and J is TRBJ2-3, with 10 positions matching TRBD2. The ends lost 8 bases at V and 4 bases at J; junction bases unmatched: 3. This CDR3 region has 13 residues. The CDR3 DNA sequence: TGTGCCAGCGCTAGCGGGAGCCCAGATACGCAGTATTTT. It encodes CASASGSPDTQYF.

The chain joins TRBV20-1 to TRBJ2-3, with TRBD2 identical over 16 bases. Looked up from germline, CDR1 is DFQATT and CDR2 is SNEGSKA (reference sequence). V shed 0 bases and J 10 bases; nucleotides not matched to a gene: 7. This CDR3 is built from 16 residues. DNA of the CDR3: TGCAGTGCTAGAGACCGGGGACTAGCGGGAGGGAGGGCGCAGTATTTT. Translated, it gives CSARDRGLAGGRAQYF.

As for this clonotype: One junction end disagrees with the germline gene, perhaps due to a read error. The chain recombines TRBV7-2 with TRBJ1-2, with TRBD1 matching over 7 bases. The CDR3 is made up of 13 amino acids. Looked up from germline, CDR1 is SGHTA and CDR2 is FQGNSA. This CDR3 reads CASSQGELGPPAF. For the CDR3, the DNA is TGTGCCAGCAGCCAGGGGGAGCTGGGTCCCCCCGCCTTC. Filled out from reference TRBV7-2 and TRBJ1-2, the complete variable domain reads GAGVSQSPSNKVTEKGKDVELRCDPISGHTALYWYRQSLGQGLEFLIYFQGNSAPDKSGLPSDRFSAERTGGSVSTLTIQRTQQEDSAVYLCASSQGELGPPAFGSGTRLTVV.

J is TRBJ1-5 and V is TRBV28; D is possibly TRBD1 (5 bases). Germline assignment: CDR1 MDHEN and CDR2 SYDVKM. This CDR3 has 13 amino acids. Trimming shortened V by 5 bases and J by 5 bases, and 10 bases separated the two germline ends. The CDR3 DNA reads as TGTGCCAGCAGTCCAGGGCTCGATCAGCCCCAGCATTTT. Protein: CASSPGLDQPQHF. The variable domain in full, with the rest retrieved from reference TRBV28 and TRBJ1-5, is DVKVTQSSRYLVKRTGEKVFLECVQDMDHENMFWYRQDPGLGLRLIYFSYDVKMKEKGDIPEGYSVSREKKERFSLILESASTNQTSMYLCASSPGLDQPQHFGDGTRLSIL.

V and J are TRBV4-3 and TRBJ2-1, with D unclear. CDR1 is LGHNA, CDR2 YSLEER, per germline. Trimming took 0 bases from V and 8 from J, leaving 11 bases between them. The CDR3 contains 14 residues. CDR3 nucleotide sequence: TGCGCCAGCAGCCAAGAGGTCCCAGAACATGAGCAGTTCTTC. It specifies CASSQEVPEHEQFF.